This TCR beta chain was profiled in a study of naive and memory T cell subsets. This clonotype was found a few times. The SP2 primer and nested alpha and beta constant region primers amplified ligated cDNA in four rounds. TCRdb recomputed calls from the 5' RACE reads with MiXCR, one row per CDR3 protein. The sample holds more than 60,000 distinct CDR3 sequences, 8% to 9% seen once. A UMI-containing oligonucleotide was joined by 3' ligation to the TCR cDNA template. Cells were not sorted; total RNA input targeted roughly 1 to 1,100 ng. This CDR3 has 16 residues. The V end was cut by 5 bases, the J end by 12 bases, with 23 bases between. Per germline, CDR1 SGHVS and CDR2 FQNEAQ.

The chain uses TRBV7-8 and TRBJ1-6; D possibly corresponds to TRBD1 (6 bases). This TCR came from a female donor in good health. The CDR3 nucleotides are TGTGCCAGCAGCAAAGTTCGGGACACCCTTTTCCGACCCCTCCACTTT. Residues: CASSKVRDTLFRPLHF.